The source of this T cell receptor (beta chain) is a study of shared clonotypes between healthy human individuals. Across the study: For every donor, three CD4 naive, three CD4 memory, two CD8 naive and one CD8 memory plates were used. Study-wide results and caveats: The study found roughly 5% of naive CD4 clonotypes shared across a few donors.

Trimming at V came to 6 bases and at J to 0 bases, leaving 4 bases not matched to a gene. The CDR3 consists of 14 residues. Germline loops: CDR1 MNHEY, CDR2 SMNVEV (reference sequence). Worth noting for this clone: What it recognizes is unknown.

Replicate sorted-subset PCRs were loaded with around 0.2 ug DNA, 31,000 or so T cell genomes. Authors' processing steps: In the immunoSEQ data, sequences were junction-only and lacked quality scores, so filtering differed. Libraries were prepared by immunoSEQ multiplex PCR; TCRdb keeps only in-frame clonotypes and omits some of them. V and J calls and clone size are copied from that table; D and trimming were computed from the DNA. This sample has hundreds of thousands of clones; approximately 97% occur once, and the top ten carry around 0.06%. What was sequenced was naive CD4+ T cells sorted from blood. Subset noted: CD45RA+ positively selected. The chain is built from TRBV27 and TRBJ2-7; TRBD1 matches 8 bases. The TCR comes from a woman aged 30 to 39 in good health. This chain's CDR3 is CASRGTGLSYEQYF. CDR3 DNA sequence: TGTGCCAGCAGGGGGACAGGTCTCTCCTACGAGCAGTACTTC.